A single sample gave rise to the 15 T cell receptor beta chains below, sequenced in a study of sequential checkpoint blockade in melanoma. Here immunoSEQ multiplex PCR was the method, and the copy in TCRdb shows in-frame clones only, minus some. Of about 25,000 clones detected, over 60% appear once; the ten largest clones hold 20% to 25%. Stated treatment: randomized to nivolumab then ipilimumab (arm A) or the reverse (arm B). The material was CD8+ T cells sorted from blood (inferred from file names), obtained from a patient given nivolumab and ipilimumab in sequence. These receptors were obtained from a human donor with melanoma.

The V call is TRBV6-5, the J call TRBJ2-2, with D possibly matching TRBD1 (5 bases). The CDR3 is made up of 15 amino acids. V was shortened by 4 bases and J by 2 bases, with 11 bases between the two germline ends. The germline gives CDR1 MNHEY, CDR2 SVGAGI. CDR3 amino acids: CASSSETENTGELFF. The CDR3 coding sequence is TGTGCCAGCAGTTCTGAGACAGAAAACACCGGGGAGCTGTTTTTT.

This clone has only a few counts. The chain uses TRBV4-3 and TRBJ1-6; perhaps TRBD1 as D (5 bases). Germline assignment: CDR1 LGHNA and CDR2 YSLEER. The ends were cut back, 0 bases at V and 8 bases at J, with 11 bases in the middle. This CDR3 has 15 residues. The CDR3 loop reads CASSQEGQGHSPLHF. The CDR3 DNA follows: TGCGCCAGCAGCCAAGAAGGGCAGGGCCATTCACCCCTCCACTTT.

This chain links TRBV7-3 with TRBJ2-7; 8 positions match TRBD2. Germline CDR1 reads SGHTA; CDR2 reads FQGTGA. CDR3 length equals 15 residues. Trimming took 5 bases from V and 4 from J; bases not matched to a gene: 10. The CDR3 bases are TGTGCCAGCAGCCGAGGAGCGGGAGCGGCGTACGAGCAGTACTTC. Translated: CASSRGAGAAYEQYF.

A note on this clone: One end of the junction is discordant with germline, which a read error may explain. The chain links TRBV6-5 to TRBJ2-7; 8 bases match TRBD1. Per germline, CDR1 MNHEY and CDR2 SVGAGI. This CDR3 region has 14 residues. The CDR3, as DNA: TGTGCCAGCAGTGACTCCCAGGGGGCGGCGGAGCAGTACTTC. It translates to CASSDSQGAAEQYF.

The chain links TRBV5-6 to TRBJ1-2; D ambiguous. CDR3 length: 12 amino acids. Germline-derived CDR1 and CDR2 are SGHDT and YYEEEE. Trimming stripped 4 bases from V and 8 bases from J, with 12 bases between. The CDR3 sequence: CASSTLAAGYTF. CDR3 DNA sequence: TGTGCCAGCAGCACCCTCGCGGCAGGCTACACCTTC.

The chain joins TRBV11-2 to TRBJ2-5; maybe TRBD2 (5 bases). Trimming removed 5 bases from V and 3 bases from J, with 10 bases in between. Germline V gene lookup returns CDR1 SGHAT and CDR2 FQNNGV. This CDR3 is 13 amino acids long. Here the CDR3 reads CASSLLGEETQYF. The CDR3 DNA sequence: TGTGCCAGCAGCCTATTGGGAGAAGAGACCCAGTACTTC.

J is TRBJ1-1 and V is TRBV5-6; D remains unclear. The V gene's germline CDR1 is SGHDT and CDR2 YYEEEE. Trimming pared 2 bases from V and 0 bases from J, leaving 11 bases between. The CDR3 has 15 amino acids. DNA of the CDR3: TGTGCCAGCAGCTTTTTACGGTACCTGAACACTGAAGCTTTCTTT. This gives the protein CASSFLRYLNTEAFF.

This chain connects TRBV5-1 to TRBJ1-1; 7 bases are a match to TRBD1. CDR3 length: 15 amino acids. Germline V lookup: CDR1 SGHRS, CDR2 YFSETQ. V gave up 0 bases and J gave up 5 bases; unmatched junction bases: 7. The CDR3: CASSLVEGARTEAFF. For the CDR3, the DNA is TGCGCCAGCAGCTTGGTGGAGGGGGCGCGAACTGAAGCTTTCTTT.

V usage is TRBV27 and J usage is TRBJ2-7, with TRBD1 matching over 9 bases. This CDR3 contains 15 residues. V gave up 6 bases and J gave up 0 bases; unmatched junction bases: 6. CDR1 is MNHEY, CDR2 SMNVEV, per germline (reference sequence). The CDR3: CASSPGQGGSYEQYF. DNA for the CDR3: TGTGCCAGCAGCCCGGGACAGGGTGGCTCCTACGAGCAGTACTTC.

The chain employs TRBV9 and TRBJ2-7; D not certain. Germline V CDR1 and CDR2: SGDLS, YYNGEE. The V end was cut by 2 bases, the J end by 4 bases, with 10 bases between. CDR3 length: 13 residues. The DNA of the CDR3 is TGTGCCAGCAGCGTGGCCCCGAGGTACGAGCAGTACTTC. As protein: CASSVAPRYEQYF.

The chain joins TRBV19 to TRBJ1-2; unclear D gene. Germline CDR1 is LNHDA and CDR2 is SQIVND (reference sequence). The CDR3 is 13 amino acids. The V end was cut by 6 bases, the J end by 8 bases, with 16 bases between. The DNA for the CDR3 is TGTGCCAGTAGCCCCTTCGATGTCGGGGGCTACACCTTC. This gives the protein CASSPFDVGGYTF.

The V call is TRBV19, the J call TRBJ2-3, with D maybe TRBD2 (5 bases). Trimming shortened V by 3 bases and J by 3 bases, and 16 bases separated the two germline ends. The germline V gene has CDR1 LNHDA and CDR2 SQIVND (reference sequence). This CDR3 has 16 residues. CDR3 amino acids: CASSIGIARRTDTQYF. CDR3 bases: TGTGCCAGTAGTATTGGTATAGCGCGGAGGACAGATACGCAGTATTTT.

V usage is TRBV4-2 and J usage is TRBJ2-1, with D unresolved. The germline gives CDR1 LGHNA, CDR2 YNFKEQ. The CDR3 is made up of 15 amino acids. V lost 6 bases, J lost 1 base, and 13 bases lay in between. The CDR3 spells CASRVRLTSYNEQFF. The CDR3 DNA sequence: TGTGCCAGCAGGGTAAGACTGACTTCCTACAATGAGCAGTTCTTC.

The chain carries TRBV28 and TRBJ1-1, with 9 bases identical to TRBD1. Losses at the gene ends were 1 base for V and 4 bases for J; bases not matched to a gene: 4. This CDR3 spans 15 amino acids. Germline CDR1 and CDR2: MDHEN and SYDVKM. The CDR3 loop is CASSLSGTGLTEAFF. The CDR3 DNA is TGTGCCAGCAGTTTATCGGGGACAGGGCTCACTGAAGCTTTCTTT.

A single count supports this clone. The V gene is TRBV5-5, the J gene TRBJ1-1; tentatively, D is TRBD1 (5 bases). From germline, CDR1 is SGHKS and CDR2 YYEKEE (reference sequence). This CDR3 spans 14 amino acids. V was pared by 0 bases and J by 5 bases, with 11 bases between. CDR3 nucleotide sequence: TGTGCCAGCAGCTTGGTGCAGGGAAGTACTGAAGCTTTCTTT. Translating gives CASSLVQGSTEAFF.